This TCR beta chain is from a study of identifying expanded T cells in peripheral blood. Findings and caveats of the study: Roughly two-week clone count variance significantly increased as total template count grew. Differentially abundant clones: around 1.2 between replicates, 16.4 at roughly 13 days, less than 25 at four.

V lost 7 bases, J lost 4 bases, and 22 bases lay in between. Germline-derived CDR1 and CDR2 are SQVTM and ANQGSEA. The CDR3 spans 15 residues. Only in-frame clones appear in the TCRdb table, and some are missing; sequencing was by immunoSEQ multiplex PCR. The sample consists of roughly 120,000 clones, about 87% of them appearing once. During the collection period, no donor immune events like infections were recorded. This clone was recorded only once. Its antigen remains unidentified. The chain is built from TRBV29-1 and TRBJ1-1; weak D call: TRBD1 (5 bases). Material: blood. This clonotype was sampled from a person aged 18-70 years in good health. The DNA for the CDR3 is TGCAGCGGAACGCCACAACAGGCGGCGGGCACTGAAGCTTTCTTT. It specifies CSGTPQQAAGTEAFF.